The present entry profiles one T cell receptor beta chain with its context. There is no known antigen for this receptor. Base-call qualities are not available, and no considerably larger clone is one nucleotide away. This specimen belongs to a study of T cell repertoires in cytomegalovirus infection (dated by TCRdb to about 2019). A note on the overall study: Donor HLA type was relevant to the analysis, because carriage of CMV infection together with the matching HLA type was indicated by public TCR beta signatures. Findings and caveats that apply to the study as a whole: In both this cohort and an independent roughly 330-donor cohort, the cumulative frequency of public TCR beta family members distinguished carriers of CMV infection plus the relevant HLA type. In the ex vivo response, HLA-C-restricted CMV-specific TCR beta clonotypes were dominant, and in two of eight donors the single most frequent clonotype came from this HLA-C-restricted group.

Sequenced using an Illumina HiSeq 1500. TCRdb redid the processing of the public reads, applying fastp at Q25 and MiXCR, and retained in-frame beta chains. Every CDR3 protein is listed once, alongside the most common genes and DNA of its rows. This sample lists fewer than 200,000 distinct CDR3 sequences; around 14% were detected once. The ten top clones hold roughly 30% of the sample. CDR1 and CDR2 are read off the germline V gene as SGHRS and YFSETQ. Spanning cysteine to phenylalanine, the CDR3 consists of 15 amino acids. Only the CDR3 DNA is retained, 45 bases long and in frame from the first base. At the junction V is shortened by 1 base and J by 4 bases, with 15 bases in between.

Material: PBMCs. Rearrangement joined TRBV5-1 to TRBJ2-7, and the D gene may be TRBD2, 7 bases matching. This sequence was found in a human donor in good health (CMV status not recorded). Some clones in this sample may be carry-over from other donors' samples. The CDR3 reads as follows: CASSLRRGAAYEQYF. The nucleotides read TGCGCCAGCAGCTTGCGTCGGGGGGCGGCTTACGAGCAGTACTTC.